Reported below is one T cell receptor beta chain. The sample belongs to a study of CDR3 diversity in severe acne. Using its own MiXCR run on the PCR reads, TCRdb lists one record per CDR3 protein. The sample contains tens of thousands of distinct CDR3 sequences, 45% to 65% of which appear only once. The CDR3 covers 15 residues. Germline V gene lookup returns CDR1 LNHNV and CDR2 YYDKDF (reference sequence). The V end lost 0 bases, the J end lost 6 bases, and 15 bases lay between the germline ends. The sequencing input was blood. This sequence originates from a male donor in good health, without acne. This chain joins TRBV15 and TRBJ2-7; D is perhaps TRBD1 or TRBD2 (6 bases each). The chain's CDR3 is CATSRDRGWDSEQYF. The CDR3 bases are TGTGCCACCAGCAGAGACAGGGGTTGGGACTCCGAGCAGTACTTC.